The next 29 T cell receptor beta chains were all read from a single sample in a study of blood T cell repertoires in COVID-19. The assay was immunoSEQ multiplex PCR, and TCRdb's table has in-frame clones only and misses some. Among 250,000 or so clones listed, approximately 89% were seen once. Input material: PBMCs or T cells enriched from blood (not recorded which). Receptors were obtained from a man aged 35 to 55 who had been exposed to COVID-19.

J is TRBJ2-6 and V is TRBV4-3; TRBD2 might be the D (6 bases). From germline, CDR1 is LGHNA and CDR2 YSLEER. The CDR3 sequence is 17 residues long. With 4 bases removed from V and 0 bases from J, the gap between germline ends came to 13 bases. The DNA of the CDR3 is TGCGCCAGCAGCCGGGAGGTGAGGAGCTCTGGGGCCAACGTCCTGACTTTC. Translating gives CASSREVRSSGANVLTF.

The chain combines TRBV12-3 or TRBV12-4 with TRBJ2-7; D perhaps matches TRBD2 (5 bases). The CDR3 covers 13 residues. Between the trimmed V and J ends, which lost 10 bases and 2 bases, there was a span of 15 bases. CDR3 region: CATYGGSTYEQYF. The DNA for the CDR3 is TGTGCCACGTACGGAGGCAGCACCTACGAGCAGTACTTC.

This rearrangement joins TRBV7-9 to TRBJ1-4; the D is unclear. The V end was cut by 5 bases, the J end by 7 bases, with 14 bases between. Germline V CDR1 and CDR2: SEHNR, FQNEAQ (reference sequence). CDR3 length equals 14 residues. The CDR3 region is CASSISTGIEKLFF. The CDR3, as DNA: TGTGCCAGCAGCATTTCGACCGGGATTGAAAAACTGTTTTTT.

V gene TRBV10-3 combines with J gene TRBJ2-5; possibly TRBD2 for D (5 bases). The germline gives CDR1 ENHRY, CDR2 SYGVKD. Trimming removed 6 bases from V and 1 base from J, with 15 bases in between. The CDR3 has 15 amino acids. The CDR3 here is CAISPPGSGQETQYF. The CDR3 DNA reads TGTGCCATCAGCCCCCCGGGAAGCGGCCAAGAGACCCAGTACTTC.

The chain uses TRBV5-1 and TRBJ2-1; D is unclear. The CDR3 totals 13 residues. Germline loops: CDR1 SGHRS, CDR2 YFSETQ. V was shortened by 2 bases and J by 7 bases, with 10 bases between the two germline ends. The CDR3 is CASSFSRRNEQFF. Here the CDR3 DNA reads TGCGCCAGCAGCTTTTCTAGACGAAATGAGCAGTTCTTC.

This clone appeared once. CDR3 in amino acids: CASSPRDRGWEGTGELFF. CDR3 DNA sequence: TGTGCCAGCAGCCCTAGGGACAGGGGATGGGAGGGCACCGGGGAGCTGTTTTTT. The chain couples TRBV11-2 to TRBJ2-2; 10 bases match TRBD1. The CDR3 spans 18 residues. Germline assignment: CDR1 SGHAT and CDR2 FQNNGV. V shed 5 bases and J 4 bases; nucleotides not matched to a gene: 13.

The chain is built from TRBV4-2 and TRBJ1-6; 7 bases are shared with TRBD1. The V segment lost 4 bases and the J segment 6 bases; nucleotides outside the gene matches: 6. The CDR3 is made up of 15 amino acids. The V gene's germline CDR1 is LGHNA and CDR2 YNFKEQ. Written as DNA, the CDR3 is TGTGCCAGCAGCCCGGGACAGCCATTTAATTCACCCCTCCACTTT. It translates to CASSPGQPFNSPLHF.

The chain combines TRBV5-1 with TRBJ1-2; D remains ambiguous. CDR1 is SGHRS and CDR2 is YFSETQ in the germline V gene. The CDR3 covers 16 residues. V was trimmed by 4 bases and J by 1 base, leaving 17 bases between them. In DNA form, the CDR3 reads TGCGCCAGCAGCCGCGAATCGGCGGATTTTAACTATGGCTACACCTTC. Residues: CASSRESADFNYGYTF.

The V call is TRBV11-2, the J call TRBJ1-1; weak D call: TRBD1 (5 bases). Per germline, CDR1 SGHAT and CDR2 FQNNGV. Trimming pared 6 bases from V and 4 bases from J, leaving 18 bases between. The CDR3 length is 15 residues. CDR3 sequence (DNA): TGTGCCAGCAGGGACCAACCAGGGTTGGGCACTGAAGCTTTCTTT. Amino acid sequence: CASRDQPGLGTEAFF. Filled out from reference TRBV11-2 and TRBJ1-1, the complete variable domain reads EAGVAQSPRYKIIEKRQSVAFWCNPISGHATLYWYQQILGQGPKLLIQFQNNGVVDDSQLPKDRFSAERLKGVDSTLKIQPAKLEDSAVYLCASRDQPGLGTEAFFGQGTRLTVV.

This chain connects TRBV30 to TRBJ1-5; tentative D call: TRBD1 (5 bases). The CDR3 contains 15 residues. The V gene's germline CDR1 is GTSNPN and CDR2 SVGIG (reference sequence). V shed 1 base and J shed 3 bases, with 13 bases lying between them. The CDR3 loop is CAWSDKGLLNQPQHF. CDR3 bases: TGTGCCTGGAGTGATAAGGGGCTCCTCAATCAGCCCCAGCATTTT.

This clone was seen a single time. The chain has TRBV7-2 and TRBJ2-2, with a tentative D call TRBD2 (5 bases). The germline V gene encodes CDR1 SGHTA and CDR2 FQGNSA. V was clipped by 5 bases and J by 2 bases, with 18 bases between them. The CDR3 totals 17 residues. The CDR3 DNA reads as TGTGCCAGCAGCCGTGAGGGCCAATCGATCAACACCGGGGAGCTGTTTTTT. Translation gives CASSREGQSINTGELFF.

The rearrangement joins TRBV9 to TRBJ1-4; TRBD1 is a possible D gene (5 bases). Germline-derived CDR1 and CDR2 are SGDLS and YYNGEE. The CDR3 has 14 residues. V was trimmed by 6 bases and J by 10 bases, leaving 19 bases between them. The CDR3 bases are TGTGCCAGCACCTTACAGGCCTTGGGGGGAAAACTGTTTTTT. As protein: CASTLQALGGKLFF.

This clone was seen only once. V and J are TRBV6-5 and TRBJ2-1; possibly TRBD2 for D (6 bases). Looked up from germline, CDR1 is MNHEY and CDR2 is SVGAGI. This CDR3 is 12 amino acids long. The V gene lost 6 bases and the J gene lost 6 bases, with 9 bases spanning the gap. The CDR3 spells CASSETSNEQFF. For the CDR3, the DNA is TGTGCCAGCAGCGAGACTAGCAATGAGCAGTTCTTC.

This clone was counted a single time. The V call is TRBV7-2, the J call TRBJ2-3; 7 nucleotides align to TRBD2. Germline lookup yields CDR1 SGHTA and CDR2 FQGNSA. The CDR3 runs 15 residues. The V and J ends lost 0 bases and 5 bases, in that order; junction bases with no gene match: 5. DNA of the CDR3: TGTGCCAGCAGCTTAGCGGGAGGGTTGGAAGATACGCAGTATTTT. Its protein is CASSLAGGLEDTQYF.

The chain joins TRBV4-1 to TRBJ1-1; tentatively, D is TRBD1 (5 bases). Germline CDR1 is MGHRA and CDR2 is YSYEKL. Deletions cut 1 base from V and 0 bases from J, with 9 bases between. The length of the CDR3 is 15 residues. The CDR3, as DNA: TGCGCCAGCAGCCAAGGCCAGGGATTGAACACTGAAGCTTTCTTT. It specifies CASSQGQGLNTEAFF.

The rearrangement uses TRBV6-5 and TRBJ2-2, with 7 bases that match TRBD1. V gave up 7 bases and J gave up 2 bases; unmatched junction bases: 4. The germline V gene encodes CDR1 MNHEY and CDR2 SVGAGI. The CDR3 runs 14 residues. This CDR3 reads CASTRDRNTGELFF. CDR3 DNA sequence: TGTGCCAGCACCCGGGACAGAAACACCGGGGAGCTGTTTTTT.

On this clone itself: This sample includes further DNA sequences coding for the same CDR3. CDR3 nucleotides: TGCAGCGTTGAAACAGGGGGCAGGTCCTACGAGCAGTACTTC. It is translated as CSVETGGRSYEQYF. This sequence joins TRBV29-1 and TRBJ2-7; 9 nucleotides line up with TRBD1. Germline trimming cut 2 bases from V and 1 base from J; bases unmatched to any gene: 3. The germline CDR1 and CDR2 sequences are SQVTM and ANQGSEA. The CDR3 runs 14 residues.

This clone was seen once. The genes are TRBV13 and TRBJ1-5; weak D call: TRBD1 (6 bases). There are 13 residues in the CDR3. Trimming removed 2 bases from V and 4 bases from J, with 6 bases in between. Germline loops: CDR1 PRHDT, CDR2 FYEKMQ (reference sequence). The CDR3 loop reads CASSLTGNQPQHF. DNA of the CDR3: TGTGCCAGCAGCTTAACAGGGAATCAGCCCCAGCATTTT.

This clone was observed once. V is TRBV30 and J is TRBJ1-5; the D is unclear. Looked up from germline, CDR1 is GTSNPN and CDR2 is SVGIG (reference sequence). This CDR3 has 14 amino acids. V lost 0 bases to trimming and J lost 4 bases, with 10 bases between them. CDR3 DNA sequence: TGTGCCTGGAGTGTACAGTTACCAAATCAGCCCCAGCATTTT. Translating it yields CAWSVQLPNQPQHF.

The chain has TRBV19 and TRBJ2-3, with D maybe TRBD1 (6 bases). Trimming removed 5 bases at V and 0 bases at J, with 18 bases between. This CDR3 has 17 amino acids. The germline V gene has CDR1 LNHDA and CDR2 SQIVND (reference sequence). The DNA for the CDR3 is TGTGCCAGTAGTCCCGTTTGGGACACCTCTAGCACAGATACGCAGTATTTT. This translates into CASSPVWDTSSTDTQYF.

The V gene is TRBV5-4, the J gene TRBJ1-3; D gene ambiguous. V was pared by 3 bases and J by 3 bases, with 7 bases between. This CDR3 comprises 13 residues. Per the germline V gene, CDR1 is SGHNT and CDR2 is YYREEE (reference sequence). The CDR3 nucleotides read TGTGCCAGCAGCTCGGGTGGTGGAAACACCATATATTTT. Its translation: CASSSGGGNTIYF.

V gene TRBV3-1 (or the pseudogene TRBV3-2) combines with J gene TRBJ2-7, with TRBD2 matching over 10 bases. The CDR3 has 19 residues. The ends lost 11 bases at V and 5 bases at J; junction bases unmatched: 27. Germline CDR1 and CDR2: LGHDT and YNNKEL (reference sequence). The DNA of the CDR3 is TGTGCCCGACCCCCAGGGTGCAGTGAGGCTAGCGGGAGAGTCGACGAGCAGTACTTC. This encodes CARPPGCSEASGRVDEQYF.

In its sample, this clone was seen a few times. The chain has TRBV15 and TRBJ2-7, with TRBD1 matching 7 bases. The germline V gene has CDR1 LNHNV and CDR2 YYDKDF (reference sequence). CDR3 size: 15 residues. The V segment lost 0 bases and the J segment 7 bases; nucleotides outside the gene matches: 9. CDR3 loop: CATSRDMGTDFEQYF. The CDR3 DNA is TGTGCCACCAGCAGAGATATGGGGACAGACTTTGAGCAGTACTTC.

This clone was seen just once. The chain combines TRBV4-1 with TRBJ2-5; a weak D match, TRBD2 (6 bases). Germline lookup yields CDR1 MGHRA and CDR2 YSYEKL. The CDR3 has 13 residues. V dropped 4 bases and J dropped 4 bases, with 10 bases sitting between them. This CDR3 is CASSLTEGETQYF. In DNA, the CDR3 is TGCGCCAGCAGCCTGACGGAGGGAGAGACCCAGTACTTC.

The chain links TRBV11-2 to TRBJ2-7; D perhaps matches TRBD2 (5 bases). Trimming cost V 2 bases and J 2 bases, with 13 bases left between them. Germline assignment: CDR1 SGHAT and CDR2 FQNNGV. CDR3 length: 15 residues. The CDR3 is CASSLLWENPYEQYF. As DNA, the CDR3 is TGTGCCAGCAGCTTACTGTGGGAGAACCCCTACGAGCAGTACTTC.

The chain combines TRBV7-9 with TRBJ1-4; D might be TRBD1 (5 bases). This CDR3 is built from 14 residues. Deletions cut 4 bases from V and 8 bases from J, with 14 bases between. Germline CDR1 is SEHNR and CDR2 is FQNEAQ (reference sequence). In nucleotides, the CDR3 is TGTGCCAGCAGCTCGACAGCCCAAAGCGAAAAACTGTTTTTT. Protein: CASSSTAQSEKLFF.

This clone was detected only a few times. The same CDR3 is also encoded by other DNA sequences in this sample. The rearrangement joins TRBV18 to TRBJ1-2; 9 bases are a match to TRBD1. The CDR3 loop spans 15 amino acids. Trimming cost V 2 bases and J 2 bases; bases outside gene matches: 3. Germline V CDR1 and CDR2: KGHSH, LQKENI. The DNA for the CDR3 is TGTGCCAGCTCACCAGCGGGACAGGGCAACTATGGCTACACCTTC. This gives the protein CASSPAGQGNYGYTF.

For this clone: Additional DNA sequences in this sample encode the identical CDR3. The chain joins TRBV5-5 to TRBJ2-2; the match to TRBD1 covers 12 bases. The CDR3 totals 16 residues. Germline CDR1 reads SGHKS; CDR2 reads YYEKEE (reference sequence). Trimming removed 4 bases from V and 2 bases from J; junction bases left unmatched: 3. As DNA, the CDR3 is TGTGCCAGCAGCCTGGGACAGGGGGCTAACACCGGGGAGCTGTTTTTT. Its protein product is CASSLGQGANTGELFF.

The CDR3 sequence is CASSFLGVTSTDTQYF. Here the CDR3 DNA reads TGTGCCAGCAGTTTCTTGGGCGTTACTAGCACAGATACGCAGTATTTT. The genes are TRBV27 and TRBJ2-3; D unresolved. From germline, CDR1 is MNHEY and CDR2 SMNVEV (reference sequence). V was trimmed by 3 bases and J by 0 bases, leaving 13 bases between them. The CDR3 covers 16 residues.